The clone carrying this T cell receptor beta chain was seen ten or more times. The entry originates in a study of neurological immune-mediated disorders. Healthy control samples came from blood bank volunteers in Maryland, USA. The cDNA came from 5'RACE, which used 10-nucleotide random UMIs. MiXCR was run by TCRdb on the 5' RACE reads, yielding one entry per CDR3 protein. The sample has about 79,000 distinct CDR3 sequences, roughly 14% seen once. V was cut by 1 base and J by 0 bases, with 13 bases left in between. The CDR3 has 16 residues. Per the germline V gene, CDR1 is KGHSH and CDR2 is LQKENI. This chain joins TRBV18 and TRBJ2-7; tentative D call: TRBD2 (7 bases). This TCR was recovered from a woman aged 50 to 60 in good health. Sample: PBMCs. Written as DNA, the CDR3 is TGTGCCAGCTCACCACGGGGGGGCTCCAACTCCTACGAGCAGTACTTC. This codes for CASSPRGGSNSYEQYF.